This T cell receptor beta chain was documented in a study of vaccination and CD4 T cells after COVID-19. Researchers used the Oncomine TCR Beta short-read assay to sequence DNA from cultured CD4+ T cells. MiXCR, run by TCRdb on the PCR reads, gives a single entry per CDR3 protein. In the table there are 7,500 to 9,500 distinct CDR3 sequences, around 50% of which are singletons. The CDR3 loop spans 16 amino acids. Germline CDR1 reads MNHNS; CDR2 reads SASEGT. Trimming took 6 bases from V and 8 from J; bases not matched to a gene: 16. This clonotype was seen a handful of times. Its matching antigen is unknown. Indicated treatment: roughly 10-day PBMC culture with coronavirus spike peptide pools or control peptides (ViraFEST assay).

The chain links TRBV6-1 to TRBJ1-2; 9 positions match TRBD1. Sequencing was carried out using CD4+ T cells from blood, cultured in vitro. The TCR originated in a human donor who had recovered from COVID-19. In DNA form, the CDR3 reads TGTGCCAGCAGCACTCTTCTCCCGGGACAGGGTTCCGGCTACACCTTC. This codes for CASSTLLPGQGSGYTF.